The 22 T cell receptor beta chains given below trace back to one sample, sequenced in a study of blood T cell repertoires in COVID-19. Using immunoSEQ multiplex PCR, the repertoire was profiled, and TCRdb retains in-frame clones only, with some absent. The sample records about 350,000 clones, about nine tenths being singletons. The material sequenced was peripheral blood. All receptors derive from a young man with COVID-19, enrolled during active disease.

The chain links TRBV4-1 to TRBJ1-5; D not resolved. Germline CDR1 and CDR2: MGHRA and YSYEKL. V lost 0 bases to trimming and J lost 1 base, with 7 bases between them. The CDR3 length is 15 residues. Written as DNA, the CDR3 is TGCGCCAGCAGCCAAGATAGGAGGAGCAATCAGCCCCAGCATTTT. Encoded protein: CASSQDRRSNQPQHF.

The CDR3 reads CASSLGRTGTSGAFF. In DNA, the CDR3 is TGTGCCAGCAGTTTAGGCCGGACAGGGACCTCCGGGGCTTTCTTT. The J gene is TRBJ1-1, the V gene TRBV28; 8 positions agree with TRBD1. There are 15 residues in the CDR3. Germline CDR1 is MDHEN and CDR2 is SYDVKM. The V and J ends lost 2 bases and 11 bases, in that order; junction bases with no gene match: 13.

The chain combines TRBV4-2 with TRBJ2-2; a possible D gene is TRBD1 (6 bases). Germline V gene data show CDR1 as LGHNA and CDR2 as YNFKEQ. This CDR3 comprises 17 residues. V lost 0 bases, J lost 3 bases, and 14 bases lay in between. CDR3 loop: CASSQDLAQGYTGELFF. The CDR3 nucleotides are TGTGCCAGCAGCCAAGATTTAGCTCAGGGGTACACCGGGGAGCTGTTTTTT.

The chain carries TRBV7-8 and TRBJ2-1; 7 bases are a match to TRBD2. Germline V gene data show CDR1 as SGHVS and CDR2 as FQNEAQ. The CDR3 totals 14 residues. V gave up 3 bases and J gave up 6 bases; unmatched junction bases: 5. Here the CDR3 reads CASSFPGGGNEQFF. CDR3 sequence (DNA): TGTGCCAGCAGCTTCCCGGGGGGAGGCAATGAGCAGTTCTTC. Filled out from reference TRBV7-8 and TRBJ2-1, the complete variable domain reads GAGVSQSPRYKVAKRGQDVALRCDPISGHVSLFWYQQALGQGPEFLTYFQNEAQLDKSGLPSDRFFAERPEGSVSTLKIQRTQQEDSAVYLCASSFPGGGNEQFFGPGTRLTVL.

The chain is built from TRBV5-1 and TRBJ2-3; 9 bases are shared with TRBD1. CDR1 SGHRS and CDR2 YFSETQ come from the germline V gene. The CDR3 is 13 amino acids. V lost 4 bases and J lost 9; bases outside the gene matches: 6. CDR3 nucleotide sequence: TGCGCCAGCAGCACCTACAGGGGGCAAACGCAGTATTTT. The encoded protein is CASSTYRGQTQYF.

The chain carries TRBV30 and TRBJ1-2; D gene uncertain. The V end lost 5 bases, the J end lost 7 bases, and 29 bases lay between the germline ends. Germline values: CDR1 GTSNPN, CDR2 SVGIG (reference sequence). The CDR3 covers 17 residues. Written as DNA, the CDR3 is TGTGCCTGGTTGCCCTTTGGCTTGGGTCTGGGAGATCGTGGCTACACCTTC. This codes for CAWLPFGLGLGDRGYTF.

This chain connects TRBV5-4 to TRBJ2-7; 9 bases align to TRBD1. CDR1 and CDR2 (germline): SGHNT, YYREEE (reference sequence). This CDR3 has 14 amino acids. V lost 3 bases, J lost 4 bases, and 5 bases stayed unmatched. The CDR3 loop reads CASSSSTGGYEQYF. CDR3 nucleotide sequence: TGTGCCAGCAGCTCCTCGACAGGGGGATACGAGCAGTACTTC.

The rearrangement uses TRBV5-5 and TRBJ1-1; tentative D call: TRBD1 (5 bases). V lost 2 bases to trimming and J lost 5 bases, with 13 bases between them. Germline CDR1 and CDR2: SGHKS and YYEKEE (reference sequence). The CDR3 totals 14 residues. The CDR3 nucleotides are TGTGCCAGCAGCTTTCCCGACAGCCTAACTGAAGCTTTCTTT. Its translation is CASSFPDSLTEAFF.

This clone was observed a single time. The chain is built from TRBV7-2 and TRBJ2-1; 8 nucleotides line up with TRBD2. Germline CDR1 is SGHTA and CDR2 is FQGNSA. This CDR3 comprises 16 residues. J lost 0 bases, V lost 5 bases, and 6 bases had no gene match. In DNA, the CDR3 is TGTGCCAGCAGCGTCACTAGCGGAAGCTCCTACAATGAGCAGTTCTTC. Protein product: CASSVTSGSSYNEQFF.

This rearrangement joins TRBV5-5 to TRBJ1-4; D call uncertain. This CDR3 has 13 amino acids. The V gene lost 4 bases and the J gene lost 6 bases, with 10 bases spanning the gap. Germline V gene data show CDR1 as SGHKS and CDR2 as YYEKEE (reference sequence). The CDR3 coding sequence is TGTGCCAGCAGCCCCGACATGGATGAAAAACTGTTTTTT. It specifies CASSPDMDEKLFF.

This clone was found a few times. The chain couples TRBV5-6 to TRBJ1-1; D is perhaps TRBD1 (6 bases). The V gene lost 4 bases and the J gene lost 2 bases, with 15 bases spanning the gap. The CDR3 contains 15 residues. Germline V lookup: CDR1 SGHDT, CDR2 YYEEEE. Here the CDR3 reads CASSPDTGSNTEAFF. The CDR3 DNA reads as TGTGCCAGCAGCCCAGACACAGGGAGCAACACTGAAGCTTTCTTT. The full variable domain, in which reference TRBV5-6 and TRBJ1-1 provide the parts outside the CDR3, is DAGVTQSPTHLIKTRGQQVTLRCSPKSGHDTVSWYQQALGQGPQFIFQYYEEEERQRGNFPDRFSGHQFPNYSSELNVNALLLGDSALYLCASSPDTGSNTEAFFGQGTRLTVV.

This clone has a handful of counts. V gene TRBV19 combines with J gene TRBJ2-1, with TRBD2 as a possible D gene (6 bases). Per germline, CDR1 LNHDA and CDR2 SQIVND (reference sequence). The germline V and J ends were trimmed by 3 bases and 6 bases, with 15 bases remaining between them. The CDR3 sequence is 15 residues long. CDR3 DNA sequence: TGTGCCAGTAGTATGATTAGCGGAGGGAGCAATGAGCAGTTCTTC. Amino acids: CASSMISGGSNEQFF.

The chain uses TRBV7-2 and TRBJ2-5, with TRBD1 identical over 10 bases. The ends lost 5 bases at V and 4 bases at J; junction bases unmatched: 7. In germline, CDR1 is SGHTA, CDR2 FQGNSA. The CDR3 contains 15 residues. The CDR3 nucleotides are TGTGCCAGCAGCCATCGACAGGGGGCGGGAGAGACCCAGTACTTC. Translation gives CASSHRQGAGETQYF.

The gene calls are TRBV12-5 and TRBJ2-2; 13 bases match TRBD2. Trimming at V came to 10 bases and at J to 1 base, leaving 9 bases not matched to a gene. Germline-derived CDR1 and CDR2 are LGHNT and FRNRAP. The CDR3 runs to 17 residues. CDR3 sequence (DNA): TGTGCTACCTCCAGGGGACTAGCGGGGCTGAACACCGGGGAGCTGTTTTTT. Translating it yields CATSRGLAGLNTGELFF.

CDR3 region: CASSQVQGGGVGYTF. CDR3 sequence (DNA): TGCGCCAGCAGCCAAGTACAAGGGGGTGGCGTGGGCTACACCTTC. V gene TRBV4-3 combines with J gene TRBJ1-2, with D perhaps TRBD1 (6 bases). V was trimmed by 1 base and J by 8 bases, leaving 17 bases between them. CDR3 size: 15 residues. The germline V gene encodes CDR1 LGHNA and CDR2 YSLEER.

The chain has TRBV19 and TRBJ2-2; 9 bases align to TRBD1. V shed 3 bases and J 7 bases; nucleotides not matched to a gene: 12. CDR1 is LNHDA, CDR2 SQIVND, per germline (reference sequence). The CDR3 contains 17 residues. In DNA, the CDR3 is TGTGCCAGTAGTATCCCCCCACACAGGGGGCGCAACGGGGAGCTGTTTTTT. Amino acids: CASSIPPHRGRNGELFF.

V and J are TRBV9 and TRBJ2-7, with D perhaps TRBD2 (6 bases). The V end was cut by 2 bases, the J end by 2 bases, with 11 bases between. The CDR3 length is 14 residues. Germline V gene lookup returns CDR1 SGDLS and CDR2 YYNGEE. The CDR3 coding sequence is TGTGCCAGCAGCGTTGGGGGAGGAGCCTACGAGCAGTACTTC. This translates into CASSVGGGAYEQYF.

The CDR3 loop is CASSPPGQGFSGANVLTF. CDR3 DNA: TGTGCCAGCAGCCCACCGGGACAGGGCTTCTCTGGGGCCAACGTCCTGACTTTC. The chain carries TRBV4-2 and TRBJ2-6; the match to TRBD1 covers 9 bases. J was trimmed by 0 bases and V by 4 bases; bases with no gene match: 7. There are 18 residues in the CDR3. Per germline, CDR1 LGHNA and CDR2 YNFKEQ.

The chain couples TRBV24-1 to TRBJ2-1; 8 bases match TRBD1. Germline V gene data show CDR1 as KGHDR and CDR2 as SFDVKD. The CDR3 is 16 amino acids. J gave up 6 bases and V 2 bases, and 8 bases lay outside the gene matches. The CDR3 region is CATSDSLGTGANEQFF. The CDR3, as DNA: TGTGCCACCAGTGATTCTTTAGGGACAGGCGCCAATGAGCAGTTCTTC.

The rearrangement links TRBV7-2 to TRBJ2-2; 10 bases agree with TRBD2. Germline V gives CDR1 SGHTA, CDR2 FQGNSA. The CDR3 is 16 residues long. The V and J ends lost 3 bases and 2 bases, in that order; junction bases with no gene match: 3. CDR3 protein: CASSFSGGSNTGELFF. DNA for the CDR3: TGTGCCAGCAGCTTTAGCGGGGGGAGCAACACCGGGGAGCTGTTTTTT.

The J gene is TRBJ2-1, the V gene TRBV7-6; tentatively, D is TRBD2 (5 bases). This CDR3 is 15 amino acids long. Trimming shortened V by 3 bases and J by 0 bases, and 9 bases separated the two germline ends. Germline assignment: CDR1 SGHVS and CDR2 FNYEAQ. As DNA, the CDR3 is TGTGCCAGCAGCTTCTCGGGGAGCTCCTACAATGAGCAGTTCTTC. Its translation: CASSFSGSSYNEQFF.

The chain joins TRBV24-1 to TRBJ1-1, with 8 bases aligning to TRBD1. The CDR3 covers 16 residues. J gave up 5 bases and V 4 bases, and 11 bases lay outside the gene matches. The germline gives CDR1 KGHDR, CDR2 SFDVKD. DNA of the CDR3: TGTGCCACCAGTGACCGGCATACCACAGGGGGGACTGAAGCTTTCTTT. Its protein is CATSDRHTTGGTEAFF.